Below, one T cell receptor beta chain is given with its context. The data were taken from a study of CD8 T cells in Susac syndrome. Random hexamers were used to reverse transcribe roughly 0.45 to 1 ug of RNA. Across 54 Vbeta and 13 Jbeta, TCR beta CDR3 was amplified with immunoSEQ multiplex PCR. TCRdb ran MiXCR on the immunoSEQ multiplex PCR reads and lists one entry per CDR3 protein. Among 150,000 or so distinct CDR3 sequences listed, approximately 96% were seen once. CD8+ and CD4+ T cells taken from blood had their TCR beta sequenced. TEMRA cells were FACS-enriched and CD8+ and CD4+ T cells negatively isolated. The trim removed 3 bases at V and 2 bases at J, leaving 16 bases unmatched. The CDR3 extends over 18 amino acids.

Sequenced input: CD8+ T cells from PBMCs. The chain combines TRBV23-1 with TRBJ2-7, with 7 bases identical to TRBD1. TRBV23-1 is recorded as an ORF, its role being uncertain. The origin of this receptor is a human donor with multiple sclerosis. CDR3: CASSQAPGQLKKTYEQYF. The DNA for the CDR3 is TGCGCCAGCAGTCAGGCCCCGGGACAGTTAAAGAAAACCTACGAGCAGTACTTC.